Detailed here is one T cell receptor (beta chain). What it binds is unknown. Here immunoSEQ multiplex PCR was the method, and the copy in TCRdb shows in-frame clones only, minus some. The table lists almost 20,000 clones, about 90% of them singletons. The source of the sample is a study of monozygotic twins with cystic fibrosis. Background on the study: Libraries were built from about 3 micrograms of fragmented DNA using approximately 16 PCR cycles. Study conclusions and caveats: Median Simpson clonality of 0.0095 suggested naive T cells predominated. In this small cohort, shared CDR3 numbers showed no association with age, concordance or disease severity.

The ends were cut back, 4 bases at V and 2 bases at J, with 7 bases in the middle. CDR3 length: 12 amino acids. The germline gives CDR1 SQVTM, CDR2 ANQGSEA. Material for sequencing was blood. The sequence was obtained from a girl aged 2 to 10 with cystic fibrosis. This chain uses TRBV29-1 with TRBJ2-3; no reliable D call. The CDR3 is CSVGQITDTQYF. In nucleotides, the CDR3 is TGCAGCGTTGGGCAGATCACAGATACGCAGTATTTT.